This T cell receptor beta chain was sequenced in a study of CD8 T cells in ankylosing spondylitis. This CDR3 is built from 12 residues. V was shortened by 1 base and J by 6 bases, with 6 bases between the two germline ends. Researchers built TCR beta libraries using quantitative 5'-RACE with molecular barcodes. In TCRdb, the 5' RACE reads were re-called with MiXCR into one record per CDR3 protein. The sample lists a few hundred thousand distinct CDR3 sequences; approximately 17% were seen once. This clonotype showed up just a few times. Its target is unknown. Study conclusions and caveats: Seemingly characteristic of ankylosing spondylitis blood was a TCR beta motif consisting of several highly homologous variants.

The V and J genes are TRBV12-3 or TRBV12-4 and TRBJ2-5; D remains unclear. What was sequenced was blood, either unsorted or a sorted T cell fraction (not recorded which). The TCR originated in a male donor with ankylosing spondylitis. This CDR3 is CASSLGLQTQYF. CDR3 sequence (DNA): TGTGCCAGCAGTTTAGGGCTGCAGACCCAGTACTTC.